This T cell receptor beta chain comes out of a study of T cell changes during pregnancy in multiple sclerosis. V lost 4 bases, J lost 3 bases, and 19 bases lay in between. The CDR3 runs 16 residues. The V gene's germline CDR1 is SNHLY and CDR2 FYNNEI. Clones were sequenced by immunoSEQ multiplex PCR, and TCRdb holds only the in-frame ones, with some missing. The sample lists about 27,000 clones; about nine tenths were seen once. This clonotype was obtained from a female donor with multiple sclerosis, enrolled in a pregnancy study. The V call is TRBV2, the J call TRBJ2-7; possible D gene TRBD1, 6 bases. The sample consisted of CD8+ T cells from peripheral blood mononuclear cells, taken in the second trimester of pregnancy. The CDR3 protein is CASSGQETHVGYEQYF. In DNA form, the CDR3 reads TGTGCCAGCAGTGGACAGGAGACGCATGTGGGCTACGAGCAGTACTTC.